The 20 T cell receptor beta chains given below trace back to one sample, sequenced in a study of blood T cell repertoires in COVID-19. Sequencing was performed with immunoSEQ multiplex PCR; in TCRdb, only in-frame clones are kept and a portion is missing. Of tens of thousands of clones listed, roughly nine tenths are singletons. Sequences were obtained from peripheral blood. The receptors here all came from a woman aged 45-59 years with active or convalescent COVID-19.

This clone appeared a single time. The V and J genes are TRBV6-5 and TRBJ2-3, with 8 bases identical to TRBD1. Per germline, CDR1 MNHEY and CDR2 SVGAGI. This CDR3 has 15 amino acids. The trim removed 6 bases at V and 4 bases at J, leaving 9 bases unmatched. The CDR3 here is CASRYLRTGSDTQYF. For the CDR3, the DNA is TGTGCCAGCAGGTACCTAAGGACAGGGTCAGATACGCAGTATTTT.

This chain connects TRBV29-1 to TRBJ1-1, with 8 bases identical to TRBD1. The CDR3 consists of 15 residues. The V gene end was trimmed by 5 bases and the J gene end by 1 base; junction bases not matched to a gene: 9. Per the germline V gene, CDR1 is SQVTM and CDR2 is ANQGSEA. The CDR3 nucleotides read TGCAGCGTTCTCGGACAGGGAAGAGCGAACACTGAAGCTTTCTTT. Amino acid sequence: CSVLGQGRANTEAFF.

For the CDR3, the DNA is TGCGCCAGCAGCCAGGCAGGGGTTACTAATGAAAAACTGTTTTTT. Translated, it gives CASSQAGVTNEKLFF. The J gene is TRBJ1-4, the V gene TRBV4-3; weak D call: TRBD1 (6 bases). Germline V lookup: CDR1 LGHNA, CDR2 YSLEER. V dropped 3 bases and J dropped 2 bases, with 10 bases sitting between them. The CDR3 has 15 amino acids.

The chain joins TRBV6-5 to TRBJ2-1; 10 nucleotides align to TRBD2. Germline V gene lookup returns CDR1 MNHEY and CDR2 SVGAGI. The CDR3 is 14 residues long. The V segment lost 2 bases and the J segment 6 bases; nucleotides outside the gene matches: 1. The CDR3 DNA is TGTGCCAGCAGTTACCAGCGGGGGGGCAATGAGCAGTTCTTC. Residues: CASSYQRGGNEQFF.

The genes are TRBV12-5 and TRBJ1-2; D perhaps matches TRBD1 (6 bases). CDR3 length: 15 residues. V shed 1 base and J shed 4 bases, with 13 bases lying between them. Germline V gives CDR1 LGHNT, CDR2 FRNRAP. CDR3 sequence (DNA): TGTGCTAGTGGTTTGGATGGAACAGGGAGCTATGGCTACACCTTC. Its protein product is CASGLDGTGSYGYTF.

The rearrangement joins TRBV11-2 to TRBJ2-7; TRBD2 matches 7 bases. The CDR3 extends over 14 amino acids. V shed 6 bases and J 2 bases; nucleotides not matched to a gene: 7. Germline lookup yields CDR1 SGHAT and CDR2 FQNNGV. As DNA, the CDR3 is TGTGCCAGCAGGCCCTCGGCGGGAGCCTACGAGCAGTACTTC. Amino acids: CASRPSAGAYEQYF.

The rearrangement links TRBV27 to TRBJ1-4; TRBD1 might be the D (5 bases). This CDR3 comprises 14 residues. Trimming pared 5 bases from V and 6 bases from J, leaving 13 bases between. The germline CDR1 and CDR2 sequences are MNHEY and SMNVEV (reference sequence). The CDR3 bases are TGTGCCAGCAGTCGGGGGACGGTAGATGAAAAACTGTTTTTT. Its translation is CASSRGTVDEKLFF.

This clone was seen just once. Written as DNA, the CDR3 is TGTGCCAGCAGCCGAGCGAACACCGGGGAGCTGTTTTTT. It yields the protein CASSRANTGELFF. This chain links TRBV3-1 (or the pseudogene TRBV3-2) with TRBJ2-2; D ambiguous. The germline gives CDR1 LGHDT, CDR2 YNNKEL (reference sequence). The V and J ends lost 4 bases and 0 bases respectively, with 3 bases between them. The CDR3 has 13 amino acids.

The chain employs TRBV4-3 and TRBJ1-2; D perhaps matches TRBD1 (6 bases). The V end lost 0 bases, the J end lost 8 bases, and 16 bases lay between the germline ends. CDR1 and CDR2 (germline): LGHNA, YSLEER. The CDR3 is 15 amino acids. This CDR3 is CASSQDRQTTGGYTF. Written as DNA, the CDR3 is TGCGCCAGCAGCCAAGACCGCCAAACCACAGGGGGCTACACCTTC.

There are a few counts of this clone. The genes are TRBV27 and TRBJ1-1; D is unclear. V shed 7 bases and J shed 1 base, with 7 bases lying between them. Germline V lookup: CDR1 MNHEY, CDR2 SMNVEV (reference sequence). The CDR3 length is 12 residues. CDR3 nucleotides: TGTGCCAGCACGGGTGGGAACACTGAAGCTTTCTTT. Protein sequence: CASTGGNTEAFF.

The genes are TRBV7-2 and TRBJ1-2; 7 nucleotides agree with TRBD1. The CDR3 is 14 residues long. Germline CDR1 reads SGHTA; CDR2 reads FQGNSA. V lost 5 bases and J lost 0; bases outside the gene matches: 3. The chain's CDR3 is CASSRDSSNYGYTF. Here the CDR3 DNA reads TGTGCCAGCAGCCGGGACAGCTCTAACTATGGCTACACCTTC.

The CDR3 coding sequence is TGCGCCAGCAGCCCCATTGGGCCGGGGACAGCAAACACTGAAGCTTTCTTT. This codes for CASSPIGPGTANTEAFF. J is TRBJ1-1 and V is TRBV5-1; 7 nucleotides agree with TRBD1. J gave up 2 bases and V 4 bases, and 14 bases lay outside the gene matches. This CDR3 comprises 17 residues. The germline gives CDR1 SGHRS, CDR2 YFSETQ.

This clone has more than one count but fewer than ten. V and J are TRBV4-2 and TRBJ1-3, with 9 bases that match TRBD1. V trimming: 0 bases; J trimming: 4 bases; junction bases outside the gene matches: 4. Germline CDR1 and CDR2: LGHNA and YNFKEQ. This CDR3 contains 16 residues. CDR3 coding DNA: TGTGCCAGCAGCCAAGAGGGACAGGGCGCCGGAAACACCATATATTTT. Its translation: CASSQEGQGAGNTIYF.

This clone occurred a few times. The rearrangement uses TRBV2 and TRBJ2-3, with 10 bases aligning to TRBD2. With 2 bases clipped from V and 6 bases from J, the junction kept 8 bases outside the gene matches. The CDR3 covers 16 residues. Germline V gene lookup returns CDR1 SNHLY and CDR2 FYNNEI. The CDR3 DNA reads TGTGCCAGCAGTGAATACAGCGGGGGGGCGCGGGATACGCAGTATTTT. Residues: CASSEYSGGARDTQYF.

The J gene is TRBJ2-7, the V gene TRBV7-9, with D perhaps TRBD2 (6 bases). Germline loops: CDR1 SEHNR, CDR2 FQNEAQ (reference sequence). This CDR3 has 17 amino acids. V was trimmed by 4 bases and J by 6 bases, leaving 25 bases between them. CDR3: CASSSHPWRPGDSEQYF. The CDR3 DNA is TGTGCCAGCAGCTCCCACCCTTGGAGGCCGGGGGACTCCGAGCAGTACTTC.

This chain connects TRBV30 to TRBJ2-2; 7 nucleotides align to TRBD1. The germline gives CDR1 GTSNPN, CDR2 SVGIG (reference sequence). V shed 0 bases and J 5 bases; nucleotides not matched to a gene: 0. CDR3 size: 13 residues. The DNA of the CDR3 is TGTGCCTGGAGTGTACAGGGGACCGGGGAGCTGTTTTTT. This translates into CAWSVQGTGELFF.

This chain joins TRBV21-1 and TRBJ1-1. TRBV21-1 is recorded as a pseudogene. CDR3 length: 17 amino acids. CDR3 nucleotide sequence: TGTGCCAGCAGCAAAGGAGTCCCTCCACCGGGGGGCACTGAAGCTTTCTTT. Its translation is CASSKGVPPPGGTEAFF.

The chain uses TRBV24-1 and TRBJ2-7; 9 bases match TRBD1. From germline, CDR1 is KGHDR and CDR2 SFDVKD. Trimming at V came to 6 bases and at J to 5 bases, leaving 7 bases not matched to a gene. The CDR3 has 14 residues. This chain's CDR3 is CATSWTGAENEQYF. DNA for the CDR3: TGTGCCACCAGTTGGACAGGGGCGGAAAACGAGCAGTACTTC.

The DNA for the CDR3 is TGTGCCAGCCTCCCGACAGGGGGCTTCGCTGAAGCTTTCTTT. Protein product: CASLPTGGFAEAFF. The V call is TRBV27, the J call TRBJ1-1; 10 bases line up with TRBD1. The germline V gene encodes CDR1 MNHEY and CDR2 SMNVEV (reference sequence). CDR3 size: 14 residues. J was trimmed by 6 bases and V by 8 bases; bases with no gene match: 9.

The V gene is TRBV7-2, the J gene TRBJ2-3; 7 bases match TRBD1. The CDR3 totals 14 residues. Losses at the gene ends were 5 bases for V and 7 bases for J; bases not matched to a gene: 9. Germline loops: CDR1 SGHTA, CDR2 FQGNSA. The CDR3 sequence is CASSPDRVLNTQYF. Here the CDR3 DNA reads TGTGCCAGCAGCCCCGACAGGGTTCTGAATACGCAGTATTTT.